The TCR beta chain under discussion was sequenced for a study of neoadjuvant anti-PD-1 for oral cavity cancer. Overall study context: Before surgery, most patients got three to four biweekly 3 mg/kg nivolumab doses. Findings and caveats of the study: Non-responders to neoadjuvant nivolumab had significantly more clonal PBMC T cells than responders.

Time point in this sample: after neoadjuvant nivolumab, at surgical resection. Regarding this clone: Its specificity is not known.

Sequencing was performed with immunoSEQ multiplex PCR; in TCRdb, only in-frame clones are kept and a portion is missing. The sample has about 14,000 clones, 70% to 75% seen once. The CDR3 contains 15 residues. V gave up 5 bases and J gave up 4 bases, with 17 bases separating them. Germline CDR1 and CDR2: SGHAT and FQNNGV. The sequences come from PBMCs, collected after nivolumab (anti-PD-1) treatment. This receptor was identified in a person aged 35-79 years with oral cavity squamous cell carcinoma. V usage is TRBV11-2 and J usage is TRBJ1-1; no firm D call. CDR3 region: CASSPRGVAATEAFF. The CDR3 DNA reads as TGTGCCAGCAGCCCCCGCGGGGTTGCCGCCACTGAAGCTTTCTTT.